This entry lists 15 T cell receptor beta chains sequenced from one sample in a study of blood T cells in healthy people across ages. Primed by a sample-barcoded 5' primer and a J-beta primer mix, a second PCR proceeded for about 7 to 12 cycles. Each CDR3 protein is one row after TCRdb ran MiXCR on the 5' RACE reads. The sample holds approximately 800,000 distinct CDR3 sequences, around half seen once. Sequenced sample: blood. The receptor set was obtained from a man older than 75 in good health.

This clonotype was seen just once. The chain links TRBV18 to TRBJ2-5; 9 bases match TRBD2. Germline CDR1 is KGHSH and CDR2 is LQKENI. Trimming removed 3 bases from V and 2 bases from J; junction bases left unmatched: 13. This CDR3 region has 18 residues. The CDR3: CASSPLWLAGNKQETQYF. DNA for the CDR3: TGTGCCAGCTCACCCCTGTGGCTAGCGGGAAATAAACAAGAGACCCAGTACTTC.

The chain employs TRBV10-3 and TRBJ2-1; no clear D. Germline CDR1 reads ENHRY; CDR2 reads SYGVKD. Trimming cost V 2 bases and J 1 base, with 6 bases left between them. This CDR3 is 14 amino acids long. The CDR3 loop reads CAISETASYNEQFF. In DNA, the CDR3 is TGTGCCATCAGTGAGACGGCGTCCTACAATGAGCAGTTCTTC.

CDR3 in DNA: TGTGCCAGCAGCTTAACGCGGAGAACTGGTACGCAGTATTTT. It yields the protein CASSLTRRTGTQYF. V is TRBV7-2 and J is TRBJ2-3; unclear D gene. The CDR3 length is 14 residues. Trimming removed 2 bases from V and 8 bases from J, with 14 bases in between. The germline gives CDR1 SGHTA, CDR2 FQGNSA.

The chain combines TRBV5-1 with TRBJ2-6; D possibly corresponds to TRBD2 (6 bases). The V end was cut by 2 bases, the J end by 2 bases, with 8 bases between. The CDR3 runs 15 residues. CDR1 SGHRS and CDR2 YFSETQ come from the germline V gene. This CDR3 reads CASSFPGAGANVLTF. CDR3 sequence (DNA): TGCGCCAGCAGCTTTCCGGGGGCTGGGGCCAACGTCCTGACTTTC.

The V call is TRBV7-2, the J call TRBJ2-7; possibly TRBD1 for D (6 bases). The CDR3 is made up of 14 amino acids. CDR1 SGHTA and CDR2 FQGNSA come from the germline V gene. The ends were cut back, 5 bases at V and 7 bases at J, with 18 bases in the middle. This chain's CDR3 is CASSQYQGLGEQYF. The CDR3 DNA follows: TGTGCCAGCAGCCAGTATCAGGGGTTGGGTGAGCAGTACTTC.

The gene calls are TRBV29-1 and TRBJ2-5; D is perhaps TRBD2 (7 bases). V lost 7 bases to trimming and J lost 3 bases, with 12 bases between them. Germline CDR1 SQVTM, CDR2 ANQGSEA. The CDR3 totals 12 residues. CDR3 nucleotides: TGCAGCGCCCAAGGGGGGGAAGAGACCCAGTACTTC. It specifies CSAQGGEETQYF.

This chain connects TRBV5-6 to TRBJ1-1, with 8 positions matching TRBD1. Germline V lookup: CDR1 SGHDT, CDR2 YYEEEE. This CDR3 spans 14 amino acids. V lost 2 bases and J lost 1; bases outside the gene matches: 1. CDR3: CASSFQGANTEAFF. CDR3 bases: TGTGCCAGCAGCTTCCAGGGGGCGAACACTGAAGCTTTCTTT.

Comments on this clonotype: It may be a read error: a sequence one base away is much more abundant. As DNA, the CDR3 is TGCAGTGCTAGTGACAGGAGTCACGTCTACGAGCAGTACTTC. Translation gives CSASDRSHVYEQYF. The gene calls are TRBV20-1 and TRBJ2-1, with a tentative D call TRBD1 (6 bases). The last part of the DNA fits TRBJ2-7 better; the J call may be wrong. The germline CDR1 and CDR2 sequences are DFQATT and SNEGSKA (reference sequence). The CDR3 spans 14 residues.

This clonotype was found a few times. The chain uses TRBV29-1 and TRBJ2-7; possible D gene TRBD2, 6 bases. Between the trimmed V and J ends, which lost 6 bases and 7 bases, there was a span of 13 bases. The length of the CDR3 is 11 residues. Germline V lookup: CDR1 SQVTM, CDR2 ANQGSEA. The CDR3: CSVAGSGEQYF. CDR3 DNA: TGCAGCGTGGCGGGGTCGGGTGAGCAGTACTTC.

The V call is TRBV5-1, the J call TRBJ2-3, with 8 nucleotides matching TRBD1. J lost 14 bases, V lost 5 bases, and 25 bases had no gene match. The CDR3 length is 17 residues. Germline V gene data show CDR1 as SGHRS and CDR2 as YFSETQ. For the CDR3, the DNA is TGCGCCAGCAGTCGAGAGACTCAGGGGGCTGGGAACAGATACGCGTATTTT. It translates to CASSRETQGAGNRYAYF.

This clonotype appeared a few times. The chain combines TRBV15 with TRBJ2-4; D remains ambiguous. Near its end, the DNA agrees better with TRBJ2-7, so the J call may be wrong. From germline, CDR1 is LNHNV and CDR2 YYDKDF (reference sequence). CDR3 length: 13 amino acids. The CDR3 sequence: CATSRDLAREQYF. CDR3 sequence (DNA): TGTGCCACCAGCAGAGATTTAGCCCGCGAGCAGTACTTC.

In this sample, this clonotype turned up a few times. This chain joins TRBV9 and TRBJ1-5, with 7 bases that match TRBD1. Germline CDR1 is SGDLS and CDR2 is YYNGEE. The CDR3 runs to 15 residues. Trimming removed 0 bases from V and 6 bases from J; junction bases left unmatched: 6. The CDR3, as DNA: TGTGCCAGCAGCGTAGCTCCAGGGGGGGGTCAGCCCCAGCATTTT. It encodes CASSVAPGGGQPQHF.

This rearrangement joins TRBV7-2 to TRBJ1-2; D unresolved. The CDR3 is made up of 13 amino acids. Germline CDR1 and CDR2: SGHTA and FQGNSA. V lost 0 bases and J lost 12, with 14 bases in between. The CDR3, as DNA: TGTGCCAGCAGCTTAGCCCAGATAGAGGGCCACACCTTC. Encoded protein: CASSLAQIEGHTF.

This clonotype has more than one count but fewer than ten. This sequence joins TRBV7-3 and TRBJ2-1, with D maybe TRBD2 (6 bases). The V gene's germline CDR1 is SGHTA and CDR2 FQGTGA. CDR3 length equals 16 residues. Deletions cut 1 base from V and 9 bases from J, with 19 bases between. CDR3 residues: CASSLMPGVGPGEQFF. In nucleotides, the CDR3 is TGTGCCAGCAGCTTAATGCCGGGAGTTGGTCCGGGTGAGCAGTTCTTC. The variable domain in full, completed from reference TRBV7-3 and TRBJ2-1, reads GAGVSQTPSNKVTEKGKYVELRCDPISGHTALYWYRQSLGQGPEFLIYFQGTGAADDSGLPNDRFFAVRPEGSVSTLKIQRTERGDSAVYLCASSLMPGVGPGEQFFGPGTRLTVL.

This clonotype was counted between two and nine times. This chain joins TRBV27 and TRBJ2-1, with TRBD2 matching 7 bases. This CDR3 has 18 amino acids. Germline-derived CDR1 and CDR2 are MNHEY and SMNVEV (reference sequence). J gave up 6 bases and V 0 bases, and 14 bases lay outside the gene matches. The CDR3 loop is CASSLSFGLGGKGNEQFF. CDR3 bases: TGTGCCAGCAGTTTATCTTTTGGACTAGGAGGAAAGGGCAATGAGCAGTTCTTC.